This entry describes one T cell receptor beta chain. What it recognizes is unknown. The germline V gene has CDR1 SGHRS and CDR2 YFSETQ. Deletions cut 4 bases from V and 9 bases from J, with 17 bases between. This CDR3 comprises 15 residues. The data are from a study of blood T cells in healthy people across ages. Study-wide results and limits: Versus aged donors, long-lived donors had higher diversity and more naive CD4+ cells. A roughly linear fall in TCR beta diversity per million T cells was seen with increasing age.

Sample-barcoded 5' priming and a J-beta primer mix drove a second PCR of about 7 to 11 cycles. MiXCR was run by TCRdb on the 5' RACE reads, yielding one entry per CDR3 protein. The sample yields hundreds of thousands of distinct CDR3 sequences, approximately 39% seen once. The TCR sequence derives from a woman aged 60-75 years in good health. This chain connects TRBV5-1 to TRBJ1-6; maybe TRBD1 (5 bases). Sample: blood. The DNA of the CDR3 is TGCGCCAGCAGCCGGACCGGGACCGAAGGTTCACCCCTCCACTTT. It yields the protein CASSRTGTEGSPLHF.